These 26 T cell receptor beta chains originate from one sample sequenced in a study of blood T cell repertoires in COVID-19. Repertoires were generated with immunoSEQ multiplex PCR, while TCRdb's copy carries only in-frame clones and drops some. In the table there are under 150,000 clones, 85% of which are singletons. Sequencing was performed on peripheral blood. These receptors all come from a man aged 35-49 years with acute or convalescent COVID-19.

The V and J genes are TRBV5-1 and TRBJ2-1, with D perhaps TRBD2 (5 bases). The CDR3 loop spans 15 amino acids. V lost 1 base, J lost 4 bases, and 12 bases lay in between. Germline V gene lookup returns CDR1 SGHRS and CDR2 YFSETQ. CDR3 sequence: CASSLSWEPYNEQFF. The CDR3 DNA is TGCGCCAGCAGCTTGTCTTGGGAGCCGTACAATGAGCAGTTCTTC.

The chain joins TRBV7-9 to TRBJ2-6; D not resolved. Germline V lookup: CDR1 SEHNR, CDR2 FQNEAQ (reference sequence). Trimming took 5 bases from V and 1 from J, leaving 6 bases between them. This CDR3 has 14 amino acids. The CDR3 nucleotides read TGTGCCAGCAGCGTCCTATCTGGGGCCAACGTCCTGACTTTC. Translating gives CASSVLSGANVLTF.

This chain joins TRBV5-4 and TRBJ1-1; no reliable D call. Per the germline V gene, CDR1 is SGHNT and CDR2 is YYREEE (reference sequence). The CDR3 sequence is 13 residues long. Between the trimmed V and J ends, which lost 1 base and 1 base, there was a span of 5 bases. This chain's CDR3 is CASSLTENTEAFF. The DNA for the CDR3 is TGTGCCAGCAGCTTGACAGAGAACACTGAAGCTTTCTTT.

The sample holds one count of this clone. The chain uses TRBV11-2 and TRBJ2-2; 11 bases match TRBD2. The germline CDR1 and CDR2 sequences are SGHAT and FQNNGV. The CDR3 extends over 19 amino acids. V lost 1 base and J lost 5; bases outside the gene matches: 12. The CDR3 reads CASSLAILLAGGPTGELFF. CDR3 nucleotides: TGTGCCAGCAGCTTAGCCATTCTTCTAGCGGGGGGCCCTACCGGGGAGCTGTTTTTT. Full variable domain (missing parts from reference TRBV11-2 and TRBJ2-2): EAGVAQSPRYKIIEKRQSVAFWCNPISGHATLYWYQQILGQGPKLLIQFQNNGVVDDSQLPKDRFSAERLKGVDSTLKIQPAKLEDSAVYLCASSLAILLAGGPTGELFFGEGSRLTVL.

The gene calls are TRBV4-1 and TRBJ1-1; 7 bases line up with TRBD1. V was clipped by 4 bases and J by 3 bases; unmatched bases: 8. The CDR3 has 15 amino acids. Germline values: CDR1 MGHRA, CDR2 YSYEKL. The CDR3 sequence: CASSLRQGGDTEAFF. CDR3 bases: TGCGCCAGCAGCCTAAGACAGGGCGGGGACACTGAAGCTTTCTTT.

V gene TRBV5-5 combines with J gene TRBJ1-2; TRBD1 might be the D (5 bases). V shed 2 bases and J shed 2 bases, with 13 bases lying between them. Germline values: CDR1 SGHKS, CDR2 YYEKEE (reference sequence). The CDR3 sequence is 15 residues long. CDR3 loop: CASSFYLTENYGYTF. The DNA of the CDR3 is TGTGCCAGCAGCTTTTACTTGACAGAAAACTATGGCTACACCTTC.

CDR3 coding DNA: TGTGCCAGCAGCTTGGTTTGGACATCCCAAGAGACCCAGTACTTC. This gives the protein CASSLVWTSQETQYF. V gene TRBV5-5 combines with J gene TRBJ2-5; D might be TRBD1 (5 bases). CDR3 length: 15 amino acids. Trimming left V 0 bases short and J 1 base short, with 10 bases between. Germline values: CDR1 SGHKS, CDR2 YYEKEE (reference sequence).

The rearrangement uses TRBV19 and TRBJ2-2; no clear D gene. CDR1 is LNHDA and CDR2 is SQIVND in the germline V gene (reference sequence). The ends were cut back, 8 bases at V and 2 bases at J, with 6 bases in the middle. The CDR3 is made up of 12 amino acids. The DNA for the CDR3 is TGTGCCAGTGTCTTTAACACCGGGGAGCTGTTTTTT. It encodes CASVFNTGELFF.

The rearrangement uses TRBV6-6 and TRBJ2-3, with no clear D. This CDR3 spans 12 amino acids. Looked up from germline, CDR1 is MNHNY and CDR2 is SVGAGI (reference sequence). Trimming removed 6 bases from V and 0 bases from J, with 4 bases in between. In DNA form, the CDR3 reads TGTGCCAGCAGCTCTAGCACAGATACGCAGTATTTT. It encodes CASSSSTDTQYF.

The chain recombines TRBV15 with TRBJ1-1; no clear D gene. The germline gives CDR1 LNHNV, CDR2 YYDKDF (reference sequence). The CDR3 runs 15 residues. Between the trimmed V and J ends, which lost 5 bases and 0 bases, there was a span of 13 bases. In nucleotides, the CDR3 is TGTGCCACCAGCCCTGTCGGAGATGTGAACACTGAAGCTTTCTTT. Residues: CATSPVGDVNTEAFF.

The chain joins TRBV19 to TRBJ2-2, with 12 bases fitting TRBD2. Germline V gene lookup returns CDR1 LNHDA and CDR2 SQIVND (reference sequence). The V and J ends lost 6 bases and 6 bases, in that order; junction bases with no gene match: 8. The CDR3 runs to 16 residues. The CDR3 nucleotides read TGTGCCAGTAGCCAGGGACTAGCGGGTCCCGCCGGGGAGCTGTTTTTT. Translating it yields CASSQGLAGPAGELFF.

This chain connects TRBV6-6 to TRBJ1-5, with 9 bases fitting TRBD1. The J segment lost 0 bases and the V segment lost 5 bases, leaving 8 bases of the junction unmatched. CDR1 and CDR2 (germline): MNHNY, SVGAGI (reference sequence). The CDR3 sequence is 17 residues long. CDR3 protein: CASSLDRGSPSNQPQHF. The CDR3 DNA follows: TGTGCCAGCAGTCTTGACAGGGGGTCCCCTAGCAATCAGCCCCAGCATTTT.

Points on this clone: This CDR3 is also generated by other DNA sequences in the sample. J is TRBJ2-7 and V is TRBV5-1; D is unresolved. V lost 0 bases and J 0 bases, leaving 4 bases between the germline ends. This CDR3 has 13 amino acids. Per germline, CDR1 SGHRS and CDR2 YFSETQ. CDR3 DNA: TGCGCCAGCAGCTTGGCCGGCTCCTACGAGCAGTACTTC. Amino acids: CASSLAGSYEQYF. Complete variable domain (other parts from reference TRBV5-1 and TRBJ2-7): KAGVTQTPRYLIKTRGQQVTLSCSPISGHRSVSWYQQTPGQGLQFLFEYFSETQRNKGNFPGRFSGRQFSNSRSEMNVSTLELGDSALYLCASSLAGSYEQYFGPGTRLTVT.

The chain employs TRBV5-6 and TRBJ2-3; 8 bases fit TRBD1. Germline V CDR1 and CDR2: SGHDT, YYEEEE. V trimming: 4 bases; J trimming: 0 bases; junction bases outside the gene matches: 7. The length of the CDR3 is 16 residues. CDR3 coding DNA: TGTGCCAGCAGCGAAGCCCGGGACAGGAGCACAGATACGCAGTATTTT. It is translated as CASSEARDRSTDTQYF.

The genes are TRBV11-2 and TRBJ1-6, with D unclear. This CDR3 is built from 12 residues. V lost 3 bases, J lost 5 bases, and 2 bases lay in between. Germline V lookup: CDR1 SGHAT, CDR2 FQNNGV. The CDR3 nucleotides read TGTGCCAGCAGCTTCAATAATTCACCCCTCCACTTT. This codes for CASSFNNSPLHF.

V and J are TRBV23-1 and TRBJ1-5; the match to TRBD1 covers 10 bases. TRBV23-1 is treated as an ORF (open reading frame) with a function not yet certain. J lost 7 bases, V lost 7 bases, and 10 bases had no gene match. The CDR3 spans 15 residues. CDR3 nucleotide sequence: TGCGCCAGCATGACCGGGACAGGGGTTGGGCAGCCCCAGCATTTT. It yields the protein CASMTGTGVGQPQHF.

The CDR3 region is CASSFRGLAEAFF. The DNA for the CDR3 is TGTGCCAGCAGTTTCAGGGGGTTGGCTGAAGCTTTCTTT. This rearrangement joins TRBV6-2 or TRBV6-3 to TRBJ1-1, with 7 bases fitting TRBD1. This CDR3 is built from 13 residues. V was pared by 4 bases and J by 6 bases, with 5 bases of the junction left unmatched. Per the germline V gene, CDR1 is MNHEY and CDR2 is SVGEGT.

The rearrangement links TRBV30 to TRBJ1-5; D is ambiguous. V was shortened by 3 bases and J by 4 bases, with 10 bases between the two germline ends. Per the germline V gene, CDR1 is GTSNPN and CDR2 is SVGIG (reference sequence). This CDR3 is 13 amino acids long. CDR3: CAWRAYGNQPQHF. As DNA, the CDR3 is TGTGCCTGGAGAGCTTACGGGAATCAGCCCCAGCATTTT.

The chain combines TRBV12-5 with TRBJ2-7; D possibly corresponds to TRBD2 (5 bases). V lost 6 bases and J 3 bases, leaving 12 bases between the germline ends. This CDR3 is 13 amino acids long. Germline V gene data show CDR1 as LGHNT and CDR2 as FRNRAP. CDR3 sequence reads: CASGNHGGYEQYF. Written as DNA, the CDR3 is TGTGCTAGTGGCAACCATGGAGGCTACGAGCAGTACTTC.

V is TRBV5-4 and J is TRBJ2-2; TRBD1 is a possible D gene (6 bases). Germline V gene lookup returns CDR1 SGHNT and CDR2 YYREEE (reference sequence). Deletions cut 3 bases from V and 6 bases from J, with 12 bases between. The CDR3 contains 14 residues. The CDR3 coding sequence is TGTGCCAGCAGCTACACAGGGTTTTCCGGGGAGCTGTTTTTT. It encodes CASSYTGFSGELFF.

The V and J genes are TRBV7-9 and TRBJ1-4, with D unresolved. Germline CDR1 SEHNR, CDR2 FQNEAQ (reference sequence). The CDR3 consists of 13 residues. Trimming removed 8 bases at V and 5 bases at J, with 12 bases between. CDR3 sequence reads: CASRPGANEKLFF. The CDR3 bases are TGTGCCAGCCGCCCCGGAGCGAATGAAAAACTGTTTTTT.

This sequence joins TRBV19 and TRBJ1-6, with a tentative D call TRBD1 (6 bases). Trimming shortened V by 5 bases and J by 7 bases, and 12 bases separated the two germline ends. This CDR3 is 14 amino acids long. Germline V gene lookup returns CDR1 LNHDA and CDR2 SQIVND (reference sequence). The CDR3 coding sequence is TGTGCCAGTAGTCCCGGAACAGGGAATTCACCCCTCCACTTT. Translating gives CASSPGTGNSPLHF.

As for this clone: The sample holds other DNA sequences that translate to the same CDR3. The chain couples TRBV24-1 to TRBJ1-1, with D possibly being TRBD1 (5 bases). Trimming shortened V by 1 base and J by 4 bases, and 6 bases separated the two germline ends. Looked up from germline, CDR1 is KGHDR and CDR2 is SFDVKD. CDR3 length: 13 amino acids. The CDR3 here is CATSDFRGTEAFF. The CDR3 DNA follows: TGTGCCACCAGTGATTTTAGGGGCACTGAAGCTTTCTTT.

The chain uses TRBV6-5 and TRBJ2-6, with D possibly being TRBD1 (6 bases). V dropped 8 bases and J dropped 2 bases, with 13 bases sitting between them. CDR1 and CDR2 from the germline V gene are MNHEY and SVGAGI. CDR3 length: 15 residues. The CDR3 region is CASSTGRAGANVLTF. CDR3 sequence (DNA): TGTGCCAGCTCCACAGGGAGAGCTGGGGCCAACGTCCTGACTTTC.

The chain combines TRBV7-8 with TRBJ1-2; 7 bases map to TRBD1. V trimming: 5 bases; J trimming: 4 bases; junction bases outside the gene matches: 4. The CDR3 spans 13 residues. Germline lookup yields CDR1 SGHVS and CDR2 FQNEAQ. CDR3 sequence reads: CASSRTGGYGYTF. Here the CDR3 DNA reads TGTGCCAGCAGCCGGACAGGTGGCTATGGCTACACCTTC. Full variable domain (rest looked up from reference TRBV7-8 and TRBJ1-2): GAGVSQSPRYKVAKRGQDVALRCDPISGHVSLFWYQQALGQGPEFLTYFQNEAQLDKSGLPSDRFFAERPEGSVSTLKIQRTQQEDSAVYLCASSRTGGYGYTFGSGTRLTVV.

This chain connects TRBV9 to TRBJ2-1, with TRBD2 matching over 10 bases. The V gene's germline CDR1 is SGDLS and CDR2 YYNGEE. With 1 base clipped from V and 1 base from J, the junction kept 2 bases outside the gene matches. This CDR3 contains 16 residues. CDR3 sequence reads: CASSVTAGGSYNEQFF. The CDR3 bases are TGTGCCAGCAGCGTAACAGCGGGGGGGTCCTACAATGAGCAGTTCTTC.